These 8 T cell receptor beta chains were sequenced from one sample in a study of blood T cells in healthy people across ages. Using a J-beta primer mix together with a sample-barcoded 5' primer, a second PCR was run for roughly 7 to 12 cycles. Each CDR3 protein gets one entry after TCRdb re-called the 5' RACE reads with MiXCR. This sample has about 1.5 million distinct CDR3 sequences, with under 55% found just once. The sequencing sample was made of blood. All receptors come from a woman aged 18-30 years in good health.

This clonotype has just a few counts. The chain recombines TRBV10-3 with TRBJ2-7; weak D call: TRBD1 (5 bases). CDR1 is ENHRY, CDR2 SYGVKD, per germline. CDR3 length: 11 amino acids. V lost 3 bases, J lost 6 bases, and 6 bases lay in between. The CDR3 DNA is TGTGCCATCAGTGATAGGGGCGAGCAGTACTTC. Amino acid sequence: CAISDRGEQYF.

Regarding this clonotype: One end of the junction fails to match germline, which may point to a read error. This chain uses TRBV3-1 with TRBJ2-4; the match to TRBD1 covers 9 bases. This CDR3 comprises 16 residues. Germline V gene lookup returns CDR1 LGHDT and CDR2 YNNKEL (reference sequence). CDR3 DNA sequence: TGTGCCAGCAGCCACCGCGGACAGGGGCCCTATAATGAGCCGTTCTTC. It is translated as CASSHRGQGPYNEPFF.

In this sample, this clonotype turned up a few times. As DNA, the CDR3 is TGTGCCAGCAGTTTCTGGGACAGCAATCAGCCCCAGCATTTT. This translates into CASSFWDSNQPQHF. The rearrangement links TRBV12-3 or TRBV12-4 to TRBJ1-5; D is perhaps TRBD1 (5 bases). The ends were cut back, 3 bases at V and 1 base at J, with 7 bases in the middle. The CDR3 sequence is 14 residues long.

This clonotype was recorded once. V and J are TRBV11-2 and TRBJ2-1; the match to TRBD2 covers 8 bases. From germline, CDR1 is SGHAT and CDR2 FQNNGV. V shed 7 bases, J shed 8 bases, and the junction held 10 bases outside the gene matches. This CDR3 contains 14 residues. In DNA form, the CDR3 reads TGTGCCAGCAAGAGACGGGAGGGCCGGGATGAGCAGTTCTTC. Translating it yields CASKRREGRDEQFF.

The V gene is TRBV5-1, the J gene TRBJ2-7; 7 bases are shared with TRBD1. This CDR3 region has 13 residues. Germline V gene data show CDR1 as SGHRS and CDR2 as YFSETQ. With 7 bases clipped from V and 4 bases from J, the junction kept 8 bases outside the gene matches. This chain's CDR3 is CASYRQGSYEQYF. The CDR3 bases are TGCGCCAGCTACAGACAGGGCTCTTACGAGCAGTACTTC.

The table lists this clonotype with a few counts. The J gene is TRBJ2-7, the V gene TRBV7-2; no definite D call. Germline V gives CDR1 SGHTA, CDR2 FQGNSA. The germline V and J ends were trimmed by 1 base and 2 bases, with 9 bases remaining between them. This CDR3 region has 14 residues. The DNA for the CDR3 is TGTGCCAGCAGCTTAGGGGTAGCCGCCTACGAGCAGTACTTC. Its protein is CASSLGVAAYEQYF.

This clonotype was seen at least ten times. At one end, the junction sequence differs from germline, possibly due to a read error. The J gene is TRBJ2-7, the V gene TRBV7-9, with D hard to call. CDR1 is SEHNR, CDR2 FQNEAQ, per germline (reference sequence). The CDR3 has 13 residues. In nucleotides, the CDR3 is TGCGCCAGCAGCTTGGCCGTCCGTTACGAGCAGTACTTC. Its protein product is CASSLAVRYEQYF.

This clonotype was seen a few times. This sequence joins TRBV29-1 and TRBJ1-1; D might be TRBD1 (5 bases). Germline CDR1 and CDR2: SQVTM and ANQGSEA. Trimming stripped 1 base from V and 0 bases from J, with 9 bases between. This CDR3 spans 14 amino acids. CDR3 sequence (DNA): TGCAGCGTTGAAGGGGGGACTTTGAACACTGAAGCTTTCTTT. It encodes CSVEGGTLNTEAFF.